These T cell receptor beta chains were read from a single sample in a study of cytomegalovirus exposure and HLA in healthy donors. The assay was immunoSEQ multiplex PCR, and TCRdb's table has in-frame clones only and misses some. The sample has 90,000 or so clones; approximately 71% are singletons. Sequenced input: PBMCs. These receptors all come from a woman aged 18 to 35 in good health and CMV-seropositive. Each CDR3 is given with its conserved first and last residue. D genes are given only for firm matches. A row's size may be missing; if present it is once, few, many or a size class.

TRBV13	TRBD2	few	TRBJ2-6	TGTGCCAGCAGCTTAGGCGTGAGGGGTGAGGGAGGGAACTCTGGGGCCAACGTCCTGACTTTC	CASSLGVRGEGGNSGANVLTF
TRBV13	.	.	TRBJ2-3	TGTGCCAGCAGCTTAGCCGGGGATACGCAGTATTTT	CASSLAGDTQYF
TRBV9	.	once	TRBJ2-7	TGTGCCAGCAGCGGGGAGGGGGAACACGAGCAGTACTTC	CASSGEGEHEQYF
TRBV7-7	.	.	TRBJ2-2	TGTGCCAGCAGGCTCCTCGGGAACACCGGGGAGCTGTTTTTT	CASRLLGNTGELFF
TRBV20-1	.	once	TRBJ1-1	TGCAGTGCTAGTAGCGGCACTGAAGCTTTCTTT	CSASSGTEAFF
TRBV7-2	.	.	TRBJ1-5	TGTGCCAGCAGCTTTAGTCGGTATAGCAATCAGCCCCAGCATTTT	CASSFSRYSNQPQHF
TRBV29-1	.	.	TRBJ1-3	TGCAGCGGAACAGCCTCCTCTGGAAACACCATATATTTT	CSGTASSGNTIYF
TRBV6-5	TRBD1	.	TRBJ2-3	TGTGCCAGCAGGGACAGGGGAAGGACGCAGTATTTT	CASRDRGRTQYF
TRBV27	.	few	TRBJ2-7	TGTGCCAGCAGGGCGAGGGTTCAGTCGTCGGACGAGCAGTACTTC	CASRARVQSSDEQYF
TRBV28	.	.	TRBJ1-1	TGTGCCAGCGGGGGGGTTTTAGAGATGAACACTGAAGCTTTCTTT	CASGGVLEMNTEAFF
TRBV6-5	.	many	TRBJ2-7	TGTGCCAGCAGTTACGGTTCAGGGACCTACGAGCAGTACTTC	CASSYGSGTYEQYF
TRBV2	.	.	TRBJ1-5	TGTGCCAGCAGTCTCGAACAGGGAAGGAATCAGCCCCAGCATTTT	CASSLEQGRNQPQHF
TRBV5-4	.	.	TRBJ2-5	TGTGCCAGCAGCGGAATAACAGGGTACCAAGAGACCCAGTACTTC	CASSGITGYQETQYF
TRBV30	.	.	TRBJ2-3	TGTGCCTGGAGTCAATCTCCAGGGGTCGGTAGAGATACGCAGTATTTT	CAWSQSPGVGRDTQYF
TRBV6-6	TRBD2	.	TRBJ2-3	TGTGCCAGCAGTTACCCGACTAGCACTAGCACAGATACGCAGTATTTT	CASSYPTSTSTDTQYF
TRBV6-6	TRBD2	.	TRBJ2-1	TGTGCCAGCAGTTCGACTCCGGGACTAGCGGGAAATGAGCAGTTCTTC	CASSSTPGLAGNEQFF
TRBV5-6	TRBD2	.	TRBJ2-5	TGTGCCAGCAGCTTTCCGGGACTAGCGGTCCAAGAGACCCAGTACTTC	CASSFPGLAVQETQYF
TRBV2	TRBD2	.	TRBJ2-1	TGTGCCACAAGACCGGGACTAGCGTTAGGGGATGAGCAGTTCTTC	CATRPGLALGDEQFF
TRBV14	.	.	TRBJ2-7	TGTGCCAGCAGCTCTGGGAGGGGGGGTTACTACGAGCAGTACTTC	CASSSGRGGYYEQYF
TRBV7-9	TRBD1	.	TRBJ1-4	TGTGCCAGCAGCTTAGTACTCGGACAGGGAGGGGAAAAACTGTTTTTT	CASSLVLGQGGEKLFF
TRBV11-2	TRBD1	.	TRBJ1-2	TGTGCCAGCAGCTTAGAAGACAGGGAGGACTATGGCTACACCTTC	CASSLEDREDYGYTF
TRBV6-1	TRBD2	few	TRBJ2-7	TGTGCCAGCAGCCTACTAGCGGGAGGGCTCCACGAGCAGTACTTC	CASSLLAGGLHEQYF
TRBV7-8	.	.	TRBJ2-2	TGTGCCAGCAGCTCCAAGGTAGCGACCGGGGAGCTGTTTTTT	CASSSKVATGELFF
TRBV5-6	TRBD1	few	TRBJ2-7	TGTGCCAGCAGCTTTTTTCAGGGGGCTCCGTACGAGCAGTACTTC	CASSFFQGAPYEQYF
TRBV7-2	TRBD1	.	TRBJ2-7	TGTGCCAGCAGCTTTGACAGGGGGTCCTACGAGCAGTACTTC	CASSFDRGSYEQYF
TRBV6-5	.	.	TRBJ1-1	TGTGCCAGCAGTAAACCCCCCACGGCTGAAGCTTTCTTT	CASSKPPTAEAFF
TRBV28	.	.	TRBJ2-7	TGTGCCAGCAGCGTTGGCCTGCGGCGGGGCGAGCAGTACTTC	CASSVGLRRGEQYF
TRBV11-2	TRBD1	.	TRBJ1-2	TGTGCCAGCGGTACAGGGGGTTATGGCTACACCTTC	CASGTGGYGYTF
TRBV30	TRBD2	.	TRBJ2-3	TGTGCCTGGAGTGTACTAGCGGGAGGGGGGGATACGCAGTATTTT	CAWSVLAGGGDTQYF
TRBV9	.	.	TRBJ1-1	TGTGCCAGCAGCCCAGGGGCATACACTGAAGCTTTCTTT	CASSPGAYTEAFF
TRBV11-2	TRBD1	.	TRBJ1-3	TGTGCCAGCAGCTGGACAGGTGATGGAAACACCATATATTTT	CASSWTGDGNTIYF
TRBV6-5	.	.	TRBJ2-3	TGTGCCAGCAGTCCCTCTAAGGATACGCAGTATTTT	CASSPSKDTQYF
TRBV10-1	TRBD1	.	TRBJ1-4	TGCGCCGGCAGGGAGGTACAGGGGACTAGGGGAACTAATGAAAAACTGTTTTTT	CAGREVQGTRGTNEKLFF
TRBV27	.	.	TRBJ2-7	TGTGCCAGCAGTTCCATACAAACCTCCACAGGGCACGAGCAGTACTTC	CASSSIQTSTGHEQYF
TRBV10-3	TRBD1	.	TRBJ1-4	TGTGCCATCAGTGAGTGGGCAGGGGGGTGGAAACTGTTTTTT	CAISEWAGGWKLFF
TRBV27	TRBD1	.	TRBJ1-2	TGTGCCAGCAGTCCAAGGGACAGGGGGCCCGTGGGCTACACCTTC	CASSPRDRGPVGYTF
TRBV4-3	.	.	TRBJ2-7	TGCGCCAGCAGCCGTTTTCTAATGACCTACGAGCAGTACTTC	CASSRFLMTYEQYF
TRBV7-3	.	.	TRBJ1-3	TGTGCCAGCAGCTTAACCGGACTTGGAAACACCATATATTTT	CASSLTGLGNTIYF
TRBV5-4	TRBD2	.	TRBJ2-1	TGTGCCAGCAGCTTTCCGGGACTAGCGGAGAATGAGCAGTTCTTC	CASSFPGLAENEQFF
TRBV5-1	.	.	TRBJ2-1	TGCGCCAGCACCTTAAGGACAGCCGGGGTCAATGAGCAGTTCTTC	CASTLRTAGVNEQFF
TRBV27	TRBD1	few	TRBJ1-5	TGTGCCAGCAATACCTATAATTCCGGGACAGGGGAAGGTCAGCCCCAGCATTTT	CASNTYNSGTGEGQPQHF
TRBV4-1	TRBD2	.	TRBJ2-6	TGTGCCAGCAGCCAAACTAGCGGGACTGGGGCCAACGTCCTGACTTTC	CASSQTSGTGANVLTF